Included here is one T cell receptor beta chain sequence, with context. Amplification used 60 Vbeta primers and 13 Jbeta primers. Generated by immunoSEQ multiplex PCR, the TCRdb table keeps only in-frame clones and is missing some. Altogether 190,000 or so clones are present, around 83% being singletons, with the ten largest covering 1.5% to 2%. This sample was taken from a study of cytomegalovirus exposure and HLA in healthy donors. The CDR3 runs 13 residues. CDR1 and CDR2 from the germline V gene are SNHLY and FYNNEI. V was clipped by 8 bases and J by 6 bases, with 15 bases between them. This sequence joins TRBV2 and TRBJ2-3; D may be TRBD2 (6 bases). The sequence came from a man aged 50 to 59 in good health and CMV-seronegative. The sample consisted of PBMCs. The CDR3 loop reads CASPAGVRDTQYF. The CDR3 coding sequence is TGTGCCAGCCCAGCGGGTGTACGGGATACGCAGTATTTT. The full variable domain, with the rest looked up from reference TRBV2 and TRBJ2-3, is EPEVTQTPSHQVTQMGQEVILRCVPISNHLYFYWYRQILGQKVEFLVSFYNNEISEKSEIFDDQFSVERPDGSNFTLKIRSTKLEDSAMYFCASPAGVRDTQYFGPGTRLTVL.